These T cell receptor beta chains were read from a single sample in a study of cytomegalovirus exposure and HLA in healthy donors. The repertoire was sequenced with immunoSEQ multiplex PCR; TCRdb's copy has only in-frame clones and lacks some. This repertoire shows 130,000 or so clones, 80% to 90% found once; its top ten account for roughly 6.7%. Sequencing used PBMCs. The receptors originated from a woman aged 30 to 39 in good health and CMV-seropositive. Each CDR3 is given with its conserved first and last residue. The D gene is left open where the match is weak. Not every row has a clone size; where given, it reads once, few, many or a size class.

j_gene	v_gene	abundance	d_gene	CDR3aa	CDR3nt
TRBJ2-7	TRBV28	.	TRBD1	CASDQPGQGSYEQYF	TGTGCCAGCGACCAACCGGGACAGGGGTCCTACGAGCAGTACTTC
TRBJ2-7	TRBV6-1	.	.	CASRLDSFYEQYF	TGTGCCAGCAGATTAGACAGCTTCTACGAGCAGTACTTC
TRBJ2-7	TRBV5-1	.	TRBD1	CASSVRDSSYEQYF	TGCGCCAGCAGCGTCCGGGACAGCTCCTACGAGCAGTACTTC
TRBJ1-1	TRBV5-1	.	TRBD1	CASSSTGANTEAFF	TGCGCCAGCAGCTCGACAGGGGCGAACACTGAAGCTTTCTTT
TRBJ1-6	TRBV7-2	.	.	CASSLAAGVNSPLHF	TGTGCCAGCAGCTTAGCGGCAGGTGTCAATTCACCCCTCCACTTT
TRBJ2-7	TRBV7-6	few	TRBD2	CASSSQREGLYEQYF	TGTGCCAGCAGCTCGCAGCGGGAGGGCCTCTACGAGCAGTACTTC
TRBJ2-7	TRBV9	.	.	CASSVISGDEQYF	TGTGCCAGCAGCGTTATTAGCGGAGACGAGCAGTACTTC
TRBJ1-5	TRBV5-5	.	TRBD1	CASSSEGGRKPQHF	TGTGCCAGCAGCTCTGAAGGGGGCAGGAAGCCCCAGCATTTT
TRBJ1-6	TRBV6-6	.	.	CASSSAGQRNSPLHF	TGTGCCAGCAGTTCGGCGGGCCAACGTAATTCACCCCTCCACTTT
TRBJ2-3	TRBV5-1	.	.	CASSLDPQTDTQYF	TGCGCCAGCAGCTTGGACCCTCAGACAGATACGCAGTATTTT
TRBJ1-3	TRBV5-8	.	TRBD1	CASSQTGTSGNTIYF	TGTGCCAGCAGCCAGACAGGGACGTCTGGAAACACCATATATTTT
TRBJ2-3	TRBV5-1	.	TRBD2	CASSEYQRGGSTDTQYF	TGCGCCAGCAGCGAATACCAGCGGGGGGGGAGCACAGATACGCAGTATTTT
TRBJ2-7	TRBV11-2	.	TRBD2	CASSGGSHYEQYF	TGTGCCAGCAGCGGCGGGAGTCACTACGAGCAGTACTTC
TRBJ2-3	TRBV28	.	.	CASSRGYGLQYF	TGTGCCAGCAGCCGGGGGTATGGTTTGCAGTATTTT
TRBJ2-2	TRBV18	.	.	CASTDTRNTGELFF	TGTGCCAGCACCGACACCCGGAACACCGGGGAGCTGTTTTTT
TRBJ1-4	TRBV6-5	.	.	CASRWGRTEGKLFF	TGTGCCAGCAGATGGGGCAGGACGGAGGGAAAACTGTTTTTT
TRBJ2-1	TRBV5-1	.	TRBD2	CASSLPGLAGGYNEQFF	TGCGCCAGCAGCTTACCGGGACTAGCGGGAGGGTACAATGAGCAGTTCTTC
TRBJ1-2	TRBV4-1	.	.	CASSQVSGYGYTF	TGCGCCAGCAGCCAAGTTAGCGGGTATGGCTACACCTTC
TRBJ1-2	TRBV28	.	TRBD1	CASRQGYGYTF	TGTGCCAGCAGACAGGGGTACGGCTACACCTTC
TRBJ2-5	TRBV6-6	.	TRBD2	CASSYSYLAGSETQYF	TGTGCCAGCAGTTACTCGTATCTAGCGGGGTCGGAGACCCAGTACTTC
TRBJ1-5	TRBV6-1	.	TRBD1	CASRTGVSNQPQHF	TGTGCCAGCAGGACAGGGGTTAGCAATCAGCCCCAGCATTTT
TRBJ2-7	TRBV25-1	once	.	CASGKFNGDEQYF	TGTGCCAGCGGGAAATTCAACGGGGACGAGCAGTACTTC
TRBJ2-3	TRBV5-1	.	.	CASSLPGYTDTQYF	TGCGCCAGCAGCTTGCCAGGATACACAGATACGCAGTATTTT
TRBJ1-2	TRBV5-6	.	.	CASSFGRGAGYTF	TGTGCCAGCAGCTTTGGGAGGGGAGCGGGCTACACCTTC
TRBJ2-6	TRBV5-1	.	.	CASSPFEVPGANVLTF	TGCGCCAGCAGCCCCTTTGAGGTCCCCGGGGCCAACGTCCTGACTTTC
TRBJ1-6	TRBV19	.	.	CASSLQVTYNSPLHF	TGTGCCAGTAGTTTACAGGTCACCTATAATTCACCCCTCCACTTT
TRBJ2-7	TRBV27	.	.	CASSPLGAYEQYF	TGTGCCAGCAGTCCCTTAGGGGCCTACGAGCAGTACTTC
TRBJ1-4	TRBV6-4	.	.	CASSDSDGGQGHEKLFF	TGTGCCAGCAGTGACTCGGATGGAGGGCAGGGTCATGAAAAACTGTTTTTT